This T cell receptor (beta chain) was retrieved from a study of CD8+CD57+ T cells in acquired aplastic anemia. Study context: Sorted CD4+ and CD8+ cells yielded DNA averaging about 3.2 ug. Findings and caveats of the study: With respect to CD8+ Simpson's diversity, patients and controls did not differ significantly. Patients shared twenty-nine CD8+ CDR3 sequences with controls.

An expansion of CD8+CD57+ cells by flow cytometry had been shown in patients chosen for sequencing. This CDR3 comprises 15 residues. Genomic DNA served as template for TCR beta VDJ and CDR3 profiling. TCRdb fed the reads into MiXCR, producing one record per CDR3 protein. Of about 180,000 distinct CDR3 sequences listed, around 50% are singletons. Worth noting for this clonotype: Its target is unknown. An end of the junction differs from the germline gene, which may be a read error.

Sequencing input: sorted CD4+, CD8+, or CD8+CD57+ T cells (not recorded which) from PBMCs. This TCR came from a human donor with aplastic anemia. The chain links TRBV12-3 or TRBV12-4 to TRBJ1-4, with a tentative D call TRBD1 (5 bases). CDR3 loop: CASSLAPAGREKLLF. The DNA of the CDR3 is TGTGCCAGCAGTTTAGCCCCGGCAGGGCGGGAAAAACTGCTTTTT.